The source of this TCR beta chain is a study of blood T cell repertoires in COVID-19. Study summary: In each case, the material was cDNA or gDNA derived from T cells, B-cell-depleted T cells, or PBMCs.

With 5 bases clipped from V and 7 bases from J, the junction kept 10 bases outside the gene matches. Germline CDR1 reads SGHRS; CDR2 reads YFSETQ. This CDR3 has 16 residues. Using immunoSEQ multiplex PCR, the repertoire was profiled, and TCRdb retains in-frame clones only, with some absent. The table shows 150,000 to 200,000 clones, with around nine tenths occurring only once. Material for sequencing was peripheral blood. The TCR originated in a man aged 18 to 35 with active or convalescent COVID-19. V is TRBV5-1 and J is TRBJ1-6, with 9 bases lining up with TRBD1. The CDR3 protein is CASRLDTGTGNSPLHF. For the CDR3, the DNA is TGCGCCAGCAGATTAGACACCGGGACAGGGAATTCACCCCTCCACTTT.